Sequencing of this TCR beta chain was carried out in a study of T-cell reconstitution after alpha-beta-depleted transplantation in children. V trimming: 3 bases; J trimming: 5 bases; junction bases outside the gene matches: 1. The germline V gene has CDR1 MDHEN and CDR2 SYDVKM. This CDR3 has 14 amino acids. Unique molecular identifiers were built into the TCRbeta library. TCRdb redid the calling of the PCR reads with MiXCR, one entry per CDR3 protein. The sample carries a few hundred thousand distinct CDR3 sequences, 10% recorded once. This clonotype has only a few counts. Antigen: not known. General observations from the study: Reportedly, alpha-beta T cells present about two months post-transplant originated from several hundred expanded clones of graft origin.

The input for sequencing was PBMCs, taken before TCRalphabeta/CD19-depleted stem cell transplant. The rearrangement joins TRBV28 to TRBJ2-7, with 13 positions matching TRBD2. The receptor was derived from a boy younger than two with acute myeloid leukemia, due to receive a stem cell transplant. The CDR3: CASSLTSGRNEQYF. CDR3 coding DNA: TGTGCCAGCAGTTTGACTAGCGGGAGGAACGAGCAGTACTTC.